This is a list of T cell receptor beta chains from one sample in a study of identical twins. TCRdb called the 5' RACE reads again in MiXCR, with one record for every CDR3 protein. The data contain 450,000 to 650,000 distinct CDR3 sequences, 12% to 15% of them singletons. These data also featured in a second study, about yellow fever vaccine responses in identical twins.

Material: CD4+ T cells sorted from blood. These receptors came from a woman younger than 35 in good health. The CDR3 runs from the conserved cysteine through the conserved F or W. D genes are given only for firm matches. Rows may omit the clone size; those that give it use once, few, many or a size class.

J gene | D gene | clone size | V gene | CDR3 protein | CDR3 DNA
TRBJ2-1 | . | . | TRBV7-3 | CASSLTQGLRNEQFF | TGTGCCAGCAGCTTAACCCAGGGTCTACGGAATGAGCAGTTCTTC
TRBJ2-1 | TRBD1 | few | TRBV5-1 | CASSQGQGRYNEQFF | TGCGCCAGCAGCCAAGGACAGGGGCGATACAATGAGCAGTTCTTC
TRBJ2-4 | . | few | TRBV25-1 | CASSKGGGAKNIQYF | TGTGCCAGCAGTAAGGGTGGAGGAGCCAAAAACATTCAGTACTTC
TRBJ2-7 | . | few | TRBV2 | CASSWGSSTYEQYF | TGTGCCAGCAGTTGGGGCTCCTCGACCTACGAGCAGTACTTC
TRBJ2-3 | . | few | TRBV7-6 | CASSLGVSGVTDTQYF | TGTGCCAGCAGCTTAGGTGTTAGCGGAGTCACAGATACGCAGTATTTT
TRBJ2-3 | TRBD2 | . | TRBV20-1 | CSAPPLAGGAPNTQYF | TGCAGTGCTCCCCCGCTAGCGGGGGGAGCTCCTAATACGCAGTATTTT
TRBJ2-1 | TRBD2 | . | TRBV11-2 | CASSRTSGGPNRMGEQFF | TGTGCCAGCAGCCGGACTAGCGGGGGTCCGAACCGAATGGGTGAGCAGTTCTTC
TRBJ1-4 | . | few | TRBV6-1 | CASKSQPGANEKLFF | TGTGCCAGCAAATCCCAACCAGGAGCTAATGAAAAACTGTTTTTT
TRBJ2-1 | . | . | TRBV15 | CATSRDLNNEQFF | TGTGCCACCAGCAGAGATCTGAACAATGAGCAGTTCTTC
TRBJ2-2 | . | . | TRBV29-1 | CSALGWDGELFF | TGCAGCGCTTTAGGGTGGGACGGGGAGCTGTTTTTT
TRBJ2-7 | TRBD2 | few | TRBV20-1 | CSARGRLAGGPREQYF | TGCAGTGCTAGAGGAAGACTAGCGGGAGGGCCTCGCGAGCAGTACTTC
TRBJ2-5 | . | few | TRBV2 | CASSDSARETQYF | TGTGCCAGCAGCGATTCGGCGAGAGAGACCCAGTACTTC
TRBJ2-1 | . | . | TRBV15 | CATSRARGEQFF | TGTGCCACCAGCAGAGCTAGAGGAGAGCAGTTCTTC
TRBJ1-1 | . | . | TRBV2 | CASSRDKNTEAFF | TGTGCCAGCTCCCGGGACAAGAACACTGAAGCTTTCTTT
TRBJ2-3 | . | many | TRBV29-1 | CSVEKGLAADTQYF | TGCAGCGTTGAAAAAGGTCTAGCCGCAGATACGCAGTATTTT
TRBJ2-3 | TRBD2 | . | TRBV24-1 | CATSDPPRGGLFSGTDTQYF | TGTGCCACCAGTGACCCCCCCCGCGGGGGACTCTTCTCTGGCACAGATACGCAGTATTTT
TRBJ2-1 | . | many | TRBV10-2 | CASSKTARIRYNEQFF | TGCGCCAGCAGTAAGACGGCACGGATTCGCTACAATGAGCAGTTCTTC
TRBJ2-7 | TRBD1 | many | TRBV7-8 | CASSSYRDSYEQYF | TGTGCCAGCAGCTCGTACCGGGACAGCTACGAGCAGTACTTC
TRBJ2-7 | . | few | TRBV5-1 | CASSLGRELYEQYF | TGCGCCAGCAGCTTGGGCAGGGAACTCTACGAGCAGTACTTC
TRBJ2-7 | . | many | TRBV27 | CASRGVVGGPEQYF | TGTGCCAGCAGGGGGGTAGTCGGTGGACCCGAGCAGTACTTC
TRBJ2-2 | TRBD2 | . | TRBV14 | CASSHSASGMNTGELFF | TGTGCCAGCAGCCATTCGGCTAGCGGGATGAACACCGGGGAGCTGTTTTTT
TRBJ1-2 | . | few | TRBV20-1 | CSASRRDDYGYTF | TGCAGTGCTAGTCGACGGGATGACTATGGCTACACCTTC
TRBJ2-3 | . | . | TRBV9 | CASSVVLQGTDTQYF | TGTGCCAGCAGCGTAGTGCTCCAGGGGACAGATACGCAGTATTTT
TRBJ1-5 | . | few | TRBV25-1 | CASSHREINQPQHF | TGTGCCAGCAGCCACAGGGAAATCAATCAGCCCCAGCATTTT
TRBJ2-3 | . | . | TRBV7-2 | CASSLEPPRNTQYF | TGTGCCAGCAGCTTAGAACCCCCGAGGAATACGCAGTATTTT
TRBJ2-5 | . | . | TRBV27 | CASRMWGGSQETQYF | TGTGCCAGCAGGATGTGGGGAGGTTCCCAAGAGACCCAGTACTTC
TRBJ2-1 | TRBD2 | few | TRBV5-1 | CASTASGISYNEQFF | TGCGCCAGCACGGCTAGCGGGATCTCCTACAATGAGCAGTTCTTC
TRBJ1-2 | TRBD1 | . | TRBV11-2 | CASSLGDRMSHGYTF | TGTGCCAGCAGCTTAGGGGACAGGATGAGCCATGGCTACACCTTC
TRBJ1-3 | TRBD1 | . | TRBV5-5 | CASSLQGAFVGNTIYF | TGTGCCAGCAGCTTACAGGGGGCGTTCGTTGGAAACACCATATATTTT
TRBJ1-2 | . | . | TRBV20-1 | CSAESGISNYGYTF | TGCAGTGCTGAATCCGGGATCTCTAACTATGGCTACACCTTC
TRBJ2-1 | TRBD2 | . | TRBV5-6 | CASSLFLAGRTVNEQFF | TGTGCCAGCAGCTTGTTTCTAGCGGGCCGGACGGTCAATGAGCAGTTCTTC
TRBJ2-5 | . | few | TRBV12-3/TRBV12-4 | CASSLQGGRLGTQYF | TGTGCCAGCAGTTTACAAGGGGGTAGACTAGGGACCCAGTACTTC
TRBJ2-1 | . | . | TRBV6-6 | CASTEPNLGEQFF | TGTGCCAGCACGGAGCCGAACCTTGGTGAGCAGTTCTTC
TRBJ1-3 | . | many | TRBV10-3 | CAISTNQGNTIYF | TGTGCCATCAGTACAAATCAGGGAAACACCATATATTTT
TRBJ2-1 | . | . | TRBV5-6 | CASSGGLAYRFPTQFF | TGTGCCAGCAGCGGAGGATTAGCGTATCGCTTCCCCACACAGTTCTTC
TRBJ2-1 | . | . | TRBV28 | CASSPGHNEQFF | TGTGCCAGCAGTCCTGGTCACAATGAGCAGTTCTTC
TRBJ2-7 | . | . | TRBV5-8 | CASSLFYEQYF | TGTGCCAGCAGCTTGTTCTACGAGCAGTACTTC
TRBJ1-6 | . | . | TRBV27 | CASSSTETYNSPLHF | TGTGCCAGCAGTTCGACAGAAACCTATAATTCACCCCTCCACTTT
TRBJ1-2 | TRBD1 | once | TRBV6-5 | CASSYSSGQGNGLNRGYTF | TGTGCCAGCAGTTACTCTTCGGGACAGGGTAATGGTTTGAATCGTGGCTACACCTTC
TRBJ2-4 | . | many | TRBV12-3/TRBV12-4 | CASRMRGIQKNIQYF | TGTGCCAGCAGAATGCGAGGGATTCAGAAAAACATTCAGTACTTC
TRBJ2-3 | TRBD2 | . | TRBV3-1 | CASSLERGPADTQYF | TGTGCCAGCAGCCTCGAGCGGGGCCCCGCAGATACGCAGTATTTT
TRBJ1-1 | . | many | TRBV12-3/TRBV12-4 | CASNPGRMNTEAFF | TGTGCCAGCAATCCCGGACGGATGAACACTGAAGCTTTCTTT
TRBJ1-3 | . | few | TRBV20-1 | CSAYPPWGTDTIYF | TGCAGTGCTTACCCCCCGTGGGGCACCGACACCATATATTTT
TRBJ1-1 | . | . | TRBV5-1 | CASSLSQTVGTEAFF | TGCGCCAGCAGCTTGTCCCAAACCGTGGGGACTGAAGCTTTCTTT
TRBJ2-7 | . | few | TRBV12-3/TRBV12-4 | CASRDRGYEQYF | TGTGCCAGCAGGGACAGAGGCTACGAGCAGTACTTC
TRBJ2-1 | TRBD1 | few | TRBV24-1 | CATSETQGQAPNEQFF | TGTGCCACCAGTGAAACCCAGGGACAGGCTCCCAATGAGCAGTTCTTC
TRBJ1-2 | TRBD1 | few | TRBV12-3/TRBV12-4 | CASSFVAGGGPYGYTF | TGTGCCAGCAGTTTCGTGGCAGGGGGTGGACCTTATGGCTACACCTTC
TRBJ2-5 | . | . | TRBV3-1 | CASSQARGSGETQYF | TGTGCCAGCAGCCAAGCCAGGGGATCCGGGGAGACCCAGTACTTC
TRBJ2-3 | . | . | TRBV29-1 | CSVVSGPPFTDTQYF | TGCAGCGTTGTCAGCGGCCCGCCCTTCACAGATACGCAGTATTTT
TRBJ2-5 | . | . | TRBV27 | CASSPYGQTQETQYF | TGTGCCAGCAGCCCTTACGGGCAAACACAAGAGACCCAGTACTTC
TRBJ2-4 | TRBD2 | . | TRBV7-2 | CASSLTSGGQNIQYF | TGTGCCAGCAGCTTAACTAGCGGGGGCCAAAACATTCAGTACTTC